The present T cell receptor beta chain was sequenced within a study of CD8+ T cells in alopecia areata. Points on this clone: Its antigen is unidentified.

Regarding the study as a whole: There were many expanded lesional clones persisting in scalp and blood during tofacitinib. When scalp samples are sequenced, resident alphabeta T cells of normal skin are also captured.

This CDR3 comprises 12 residues. Trimming took off 2 bases at V and 11 bases at J, with 7 bases between the two ends. Germline CDR1 LNHNV, CDR2 YYDKDF (reference sequence). Following extraction, RNA underwent reverse transcription to cDNA, which served as the sequencing template. Profiling relied on immunoSEQ multiplex PCR, and the TCRdb table lists in-frame clones only, not all of them. The top ten clones hold 0.46% of a sample with 90,000 to 150,000 clones, about 50% of them seen once. Treatment specified: oral pan-JAK inhibitor, 5-10 mg twice daily. A FACSAria was used to sort CD4+ and CD8+ T cells. These cells came from PBMCs.

The sample consisted of CD4+ T cells sorted from blood, taken at week 4, from a patient treated with tofacitinib. The genes are TRBV15 and TRBJ1-6, with D unclear. The receptor's source is a human donor with alopecia areata. CDR3 sequence reads: CATSRMGTPLHF. The CDR3 region has the DNA TGTGCCACCAGCAGAATGGGGACACCCCTCCACTTT.